The next 29 T cell receptor beta chains were all read from a single sample in a study of technical replicates of blood from several donors. Repertoires were generated with immunoSEQ multiplex PCR, while TCRdb's copy carries only in-frame clones and drops some. The sample lists some 11,000 clones, about 94% occurring once. The sample taken for sequencing was PBMCs. The origin of the receptors is a human donor in good health.

The chain carries TRBV11-2 and TRBJ2-7; TRBD1 might be the D (5 bases). This CDR3 has 12 amino acids. Germline V gene lookup returns CDR1 SGHAT and CDR2 FQNNGV. Trimming took 4 bases from V and 4 from J, leaving 8 bases between them. The CDR3 sequence is CASSSQGYEQYF. CDR3 coding DNA: TGTGCCAGCAGCTCGCAGGGTTACGAGCAGTACTTC.

The chain couples TRBV25-1 to TRBJ2-2, with 9 bases aligning to TRBD2. Trimming removed 6 bases from V and 3 bases from J; junction bases left unmatched: 2. This CDR3 contains 14 residues. The germline V gene encodes CDR1 MGHDK and CDR2 SYGVNS. The CDR3, as DNA: TGTGCCAGCAGGCGACTAGCGGACACCGGGGAGCTGTTTTTT. Its translation is CASRRLADTGELFF.

V gene TRBV28 combines with J gene TRBJ2-5; 9 positions match TRBD1. Germline V gives CDR1 MDHEN, CDR2 SYDVKM. Unmatched junction bases numbered 10, after V lost 6 bases and J lost 5 bases. The CDR3 runs 15 residues. This chain's CDR3 is CASRSPRTGVETQYF. CDR3 DNA sequence: TGTGCCAGCAGGTCCCCCAGGACAGGGGTGGAGACCCAGTACTTC. The full variable domain, in which reference TRBV28 and TRBJ2-5 provide the parts outside the CDR3, is DVKVTQSSRYLVKRTGEKVFLECVQDMDHENMFWYRQDPGLGLRLIYFSYDVKMKEKGDIPEGYSVSREKKERFSLILESASTNQTSMYLCASRSPRTGVETQYFGPGTRLLVL.

The chain employs TRBV7-9 and TRBJ2-1, with D possibly being TRBD1 (6 bases). Germline CDR1 is SEHNR and CDR2 is FQNEAQ (reference sequence). Trimming cost V 2 bases and J 3 bases, with 11 bases left between them. The CDR3 consists of 15 residues. DNA for the CDR3: TGTGCCAGCAGCTTAACGGCAGGGGACTACAATGAGCAGTTCTTC. It specifies CASSLTAGDYNEQFF.

The chain combines TRBV6-1 with TRBJ2-3; TRBD1 is a possible D gene (5 bases). CDR1 is MNHNS, CDR2 SASEGT, per germline. V was pared by 3 bases and J by 0 bases, with 10 bases between. The length of the CDR3 is 15 residues. The CDR3, as DNA: TGTGCCAGCAGTGAGGCAGGGCCTAGCACAGATACGCAGTATTTT. It is translated as CASSEAGPSTDTQYF.

This chain links TRBV27 with TRBJ1-2; 7 nucleotides agree with TRBD1. This CDR3 is built from 16 residues. The germline V gene encodes CDR1 MNHEY and CDR2 SMNVEV (reference sequence). Trimming took 6 bases from V and 4 from J; bases not matched to a gene: 14. Written as DNA, the CDR3 is TGTGCCAGCAGCCGCGGGACAGCCCCAACCACCTATGGCTACACCTTC. Protein: CASSRGTAPTTYGYTF.

The rearrangement links TRBV7-8 to TRBJ2-7; D is perhaps TRBD1 (6 bases). The ends were cut back, 5 bases at V and 6 bases at J, with 20 bases in the middle. The length of the CDR3 is 15 residues. The germline gives CDR1 SGHVS, CDR2 FQNEAQ. The CDR3 DNA is TGTGCCAGCAGCCCCCAGGGGTTGGGGGTGGGCGAGCAGTACTTC. It codes for CASSPQGLGVGEQYF.

This clone showed up just once. The chain combines TRBV7-8 with TRBJ1-2; D ambiguous. Trimming shortened V by 2 bases and J by 2 bases, and 9 bases separated the two germline ends. This CDR3 is 14 amino acids long. Per germline, CDR1 SGHVS and CDR2 FQNEAQ. The CDR3 region has the DNA TGTGCCAGCAGCTTATCTTTACAAAACTATGGCTACACCTTC. Translated: CASSLSLQNYGYTF.

The chain combines TRBV30 with TRBJ1-2, with a possible D match to TRBD1 (5 bases). Germline assignment: CDR1 GTSNPN and CDR2 SVGIG (reference sequence). V shed 3 bases and J shed 7 bases, with 18 bases lying between them. The CDR3 has 14 amino acids. The CDR3 reads CAWSATRGGAGYTF. CDR3 DNA sequence: TGTGCCTGGAGCGCTACACGGGGCGGGGCTGGCTACACCTTC.

This clone was recorded only once. V gene TRBV27 combines with J gene TRBJ1-2, with D perhaps TRBD1 (5 bases). The CDR3 sequence is 13 residues long. Germline assignment: CDR1 MNHEY and CDR2 SMNVEV (reference sequence). The germline V and J ends were trimmed by 6 bases and 0 bases, with 8 bases remaining between them. CDR3 DNA: TGTGCCAGCAGGCAGACAGCTAACTATGGCTACACCTTC. It translates to CASRQTANYGYTF.

The chain combines TRBV27 with TRBJ1-3, with D possibly TRBD1 on 6 matching bases. CDR1 is MNHEY, CDR2 SMNVEV, per germline (reference sequence). CDR3 length: 15 amino acids. V lost 5 bases to trimming and J lost 4 bases, with 15 bases between them. As DNA, the CDR3 is TGTGCCAGCAGTCTATGGGGGACACCGGGAAACACCATATATTTT. Protein sequence: CASSLWGTPGNTIYF.

The genes are TRBV18 and TRBJ1-1, with D perhaps matching TRBD1 (6 bases). The length of the CDR3 is 17 residues. In germline, CDR1 is KGHSH, CDR2 LQKENI. V was pared by 1 base and J by 4 bases, with 19 bases between. The CDR3 protein is CASSPLGTNLPGTEAFF. The CDR3 DNA follows: TGTGCCAGCTCACCACTCGGGACAAACCTCCCGGGCACTGAAGCTTTCTTT.

The chain couples TRBV5-8 to TRBJ2-3, with 9 bases lining up with TRBD2. CDR1 is SGHTS, CDR2 YDEGEE, per germline. Germline trimming cut 0 bases from V and 2 bases from J; bases unmatched to any gene: 1. The CDR3 loop spans 15 amino acids. As DNA, the CDR3 is TGTGCCAGCAGCTTGGGGACTAGCGACACAGATACGCAGTATTTT. Its protein is CASSLGTSDTDTQYF.

The chain carries TRBV30 and TRBJ2-3; TRBD2 agrees at 9 bases. There are 17 residues in the CDR3. J lost 8 bases, V lost 3 bases, and 18 bases had no gene match. Germline lookup yields CDR1 GTSNPN and CDR2 SVGIG (reference sequence). The CDR3 reads CAWSSIQTSGGPFTQYF. CDR3 sequence (DNA): TGTGCCTGGAGCTCCATCCAGACTAGCGGAGGCCCCTTTACGCAGTATTTT.

The gene calls are TRBV6-1 and TRBJ2-5; no definite D call. The germline V gene has CDR1 MNHNS and CDR2 SASEGT. Trimming left V 11 bases short and J 2 bases short, with 12 bases between. The CDR3 contains 12 residues. The DNA for the CDR3 is TGTGCCGGCCATGGCCCTCAAGAGACCCAGTACTTC. Translation: CAGHGPQETQYF.

The chain recombines TRBV6-5 with TRBJ2-3; D may be TRBD1 (5 bases). CDR1 MNHEY and CDR2 SVGAGI come from the germline V gene. The CDR3 length is 15 residues. V was trimmed by 0 bases and J by 3 bases, leaving 10 bases between them. The CDR3, as DNA: TGTGCCAGCAGTTACTCGGTAGCAGGGACAGATACGCAGTATTTT. It is translated as CASSYSVAGTDTQYF.

CDR3 nucleotides: TGTGCCACCATGGACTCCCGGTCGGGGGAGACCCAGTACTTC. This encodes CATMDSRSGETQYF. The V and J genes are TRBV10-3 and TRBJ2-5; possibly TRBD2 for D (5 bases). CDR3 length: 14 amino acids. Per the germline V gene, CDR1 is ENHRY and CDR2 is SYGVKD. V was cut by 10 bases and J by 5 bases, with 20 bases left in between.

The chain carries TRBV10-1 and TRBJ2-1; 11 positions agree with TRBD2. The germline V gene has CDR1 WNHNN and CDR2 SYGVQD (reference sequence). CDR3 size: 17 residues. J lost 3 bases, V lost 3 bases, and 7 bases had no gene match. The CDR3 protein is CASSEGPGLAVYNEQFF. The CDR3 nucleotides are TGCGCCAGCAGTGAAGGACCGGGACTAGCGGTCTACAATGAGCAGTTCTTC.

The chain is built from TRBV6-1 and TRBJ1-2; 7 nucleotides match TRBD1. In germline, CDR1 is MNHNS, CDR2 SASEGT. CDR3 length: 15 amino acids. Germline trimming cut 5 bases from V and 0 bases from J; bases unmatched to any gene: 6. The DNA of the CDR3 is TGTGCCAGCAGTCCAGACAGGGTGGCTAACTATGGCTACACCTTC. It is translated as CASSPDRVANYGYTF.

This rearrangement joins TRBV6-6 to TRBJ1-1, with a tentative D call TRBD1 (5 bases). The CDR3 totals 15 residues. CDR1 and CDR2 from the germline V gene are MNHNY and SVGAGI (reference sequence). V was pared by 0 bases and J by 3 bases, with 11 bases between. CDR3 in amino acids: CASSYSGWGDTEAFF. The CDR3 DNA is TGTGCCAGCAGTTACTCAGGGTGGGGGGACACTGAAGCTTTCTTT.

The table lists this clone with a few counts. This chain links TRBV5-5 with TRBJ2-2; TRBD1 aligns across 7 bases. The CDR3 consists of 16 residues. After removal of 0 bases from V and 6 bases from J, the junction contained 8 bases not matched to a gene. CDR1 and CDR2 from the germline V gene are SGHKS and YYEKEE (reference sequence). The CDR3 DNA follows: TGTGCCAGCAGCTTGGATGCTTCGACAGGGTCCGGGGAGCTGTTTTTT. This encodes CASSLDASTGSGELFF.

V and J are TRBV21-1 and TRBJ2-7; the D segment call TRBD2 is taken from the table without a DNA check. TRBV21-1 is an annotated pseudogene. The CDR3 contains 15 residues. The CDR3 spells CASSQGTSGYYEQYF. The CDR3 DNA reads TGTGCCAGCAGCCAAGGGACTAGCGGATACTACGAGCAGTACTTC.

V usage is TRBV5-6 and J usage is TRBJ2-1, with 8 bases identical to TRBD1. V lost 2 bases and J lost 9; bases outside the gene matches: 7. The CDR3 consists of 14 residues. Germline V gives CDR1 SGHDT, CDR2 YYEEEE. DNA for the CDR3: TGTGCCAGCAGCTTTGGGGACAGGCAGGGTGAGCAGTTCTTC. This encodes CASSFGDRQGEQFF.

The V and J genes are TRBV18 and TRBJ1-2; D is possibly TRBD1 (5 bases). Per germline, CDR1 KGHSH and CDR2 LQKENI. This CDR3 is built from 14 residues. V lost 2 bases and J lost 4, with 11 bases in between. CDR3 in DNA: TGTGCCAGCTCACCAGGCAGGGAGGGCTATGGCTACACCTTC. As protein: CASSPGREGYGYTF.

The sample holds a few counts of this clone. This rearrangement joins TRBV7-9 to TRBJ1-4, with a possible D match to TRBD1 (6 bases). Per the germline V gene, CDR1 is SEHNR and CDR2 is FQNEAQ (reference sequence). Trimming took off 1 base at V and 8 bases at J, with 11 bases between the two ends. The CDR3 consists of 14 residues. CDR3 sequence (DNA): TGTGCCAGCAGCTTAGAGACAGGTTGGGAAAAACTGTTTTTT. This sequence encodes CASSLETGWEKLFF.

J is TRBJ2-1 and V is TRBV4-2; 10 positions match TRBD2. This CDR3 contains 16 residues. The ends lost 0 bases at V and 4 bases at J; junction bases unmatched: 3. Looked up from germline, CDR1 is LGHNA and CDR2 is YNFKEQ. For the CDR3, the DNA is TGTGCCAGCAGCCAAGAGGGACTAGCGAAATACAATGAGCAGTTCTTC. Amino acid sequence: CASSQEGLAKYNEQFF.

J is TRBJ2-4 and V is TRBV4-1, with D maybe TRBD1 (6 bases). Germline V gene lookup returns CDR1 MGHRA and CDR2 YSYEKL. This CDR3 is 13 amino acids long. The ends were cut back, 0 bases at V and 12 bases at J, with 12 bases in the middle. The CDR3: CASSQERQDSQYF. For the CDR3, the DNA is TGCGCCAGCAGCCAAGAGAGACAGGACAGTCAGTACTTC.

The chain joins TRBV5-5 to TRBJ2-5; D is unresolved. This CDR3 is 12 amino acids long. Germline-derived CDR1 and CDR2 are SGHKS and YYEKEE (reference sequence). V was pared by 2 bases and J by 5 bases, with 7 bases between. The CDR3 coding sequence is TGTGCCAGCAGCTTTAGCTCGGAGACCCAGTACTTC. Residues: CASSFSSETQYF.

This chain uses TRBV19 with TRBJ1-5; 8 bases line up with TRBD1. V trimming: 7 bases; J trimming: 3 bases; junction bases outside the gene matches: 5. The CDR3 length is 14 residues. Germline V gene data show CDR1 as LNHDA and CDR2 as SQIVND (reference sequence). The CDR3 DNA sequence: TGTGCCAGTACACAGGGGGGGCTCAATCAGCCCCAGCATTTT. It encodes CASTQGGLNQPQHF.